Presented here are 27 T cell receptor beta chains from one specimen sequenced in a study of shared clonotypes between healthy human individuals. The assay was immunoSEQ multiplex PCR, and TCRdb's table has in-frame clones only and misses some. The top ten clones hold about 10% of a sample with about 340,000 clones, roughly 70% of them seen once. The sample was memory CD4+ T cells sorted from blood. Subset: CD45RA-negative fraction. The receptors originated from a man in his thirties or forties in good health.

The rearrangement joins TRBV11-2 to TRBJ2-1, with D perhaps TRBD1 (6 bases). The CDR3 sequence is 14 residues long. V lost 1 base and J 4 bases, leaving 8 bases between the germline ends. Germline lookup yields CDR1 SGHAT and CDR2 FQNNGV. The CDR3 nucleotides are TGTGCCAGCAGCTTAGGACAGGCATACAATGAGCAGTTCTTC. It translates to CASSLGQAYNEQFF.

Only a few counts were recorded for this clone. The chain is built from TRBV4-2 and TRBJ2-1, with TRBD2 matching 8 bases. The CDR3 sequence is 15 residues long. Germline CDR1 reads LGHNA; CDR2 reads YNFKEQ. The ends lost 2 bases at V and 3 bases at J; junction bases unmatched: 3. For the CDR3, the DNA is TGTGCCAGCAGCCAAAGCGGGAGTAACTACAATGAGCAGTTCTTC. Translating gives CASSQSGSNYNEQFF.

This clone was detected once. The chain couples TRBV27 to TRBJ2-3; D is unresolved. V lost 3 bases and J 3 bases, leaving 13 bases between the germline ends. This CDR3 is 15 amino acids long. CDR1 is MNHEY and CDR2 is SMNVEV in the germline V gene (reference sequence). The CDR3 nucleotides are TGTGCCAGCAGTTTCTTGCAGTTTGGTACAGATACGCAGTATTTT. This gives the protein CASSFLQFGTDTQYF.

V gene TRBV6-6 combines with J gene TRBJ1-1; 7 bases align to TRBD1. This CDR3 is built from 13 residues. The V and J ends lost 6 bases and 4 bases, in that order; junction bases with no gene match: 5. Germline V gene sequence: CDR1 MNHNY, CDR2 SVGAGI (reference sequence). CDR3 DNA: TGTGCCAGCAGCCGACAGGGAGGCACTGAAGCTTTCTTT. Its protein is CASSRQGGTEAFF.

V is TRBV9 and J is TRBJ1-1; 10 bases match TRBD1. V gave up 0 bases and J gave up 1 base; unmatched junction bases: 6. This CDR3 is built from 17 residues. The germline V gene has CDR1 SGDLS and CDR2 YYNGEE. CDR3 nucleotide sequence: TGTGCCAGCAGCGTAGCTCGGGACAGGGGAGGGAACACTGAAGCTTTCTTT. Translating gives CASSVARDRGGNTEAFF.

CDR3 sequence (DNA): TGTGCCAGCAGCCTGACTAGCGGGAGCAAAAGCAAAAACATTCAGTACTTC. It is translated as CASSLTSGSKSKNIQYF. The chain uses TRBV11-2 and TRBJ2-4; the match to TRBD2 covers 12 bases. V lost 5 bases, J lost 3 bases, and 8 bases stayed unmatched. Germline V gives CDR1 SGHAT, CDR2 FQNNGV. The CDR3 covers 17 residues. The full variable domain, completed using reference TRBV11-2 and TRBJ2-4, is EAGVAQSPRYKIIEKRQSVAFWCNPISGHATLYWYQQILGQGPKLLIQFQNNGVVDDSQLPKDRFSAERLKGVDSTLKIQPAKLEDSAVYLCASSLTSGSKSKNIQYFGAGTRLSVL.

This clone was seen a handful of times. The chain uses TRBV18 and TRBJ1-2; D is undetermined. Germline CDR1 KGHSH, CDR2 LQKENI. The CDR3 contains 16 residues. The V and J ends lost 4 bases and 4 bases respectively, with 19 bases between them. CDR3 bases: TGTGCCAGCTCACTCACGCCCCCCCATTCGGGCTATGGCTACACCTTC. It codes for CASSLTPPHSGYGYTF.

The chain couples TRBV4-3 to TRBJ2-7; D remains unclear. The CDR3 is made up of 13 amino acids. The V and J ends lost 0 bases and 3 bases respectively, with 6 bases between them. Germline CDR1 LGHNA, CDR2 YSLEER. The CDR3 DNA follows: TGCGCCAGCAGCCAAGATCTATACTACGAGCAGTACTTC. This gives the protein CASSQDLYYEQYF.

This rearrangement joins TRBV7-2 to TRBJ1-1; 7 positions agree with TRBD1. The CDR3 spans 14 residues. Unmatched junction bases numbered 6, after V lost 3 bases and J lost 5 bases. Germline CDR1 is SGHTA and CDR2 is FQGNSA. CDR3 amino acids: CASSLGQRFTEAFF. The CDR3 nucleotides are TGTGCCAGCAGCTTGGGACAGCGGTTTACTGAAGCTTTCTTT.

The V gene is TRBV30, the J gene TRBJ1-2; D ambiguous. V lost 4 bases and J 0 bases, leaving 6 bases between the germline ends. The germline CDR1 and CDR2 sequences are GTSNPN and SVGIG (reference sequence). The CDR3 length is 12 residues. The CDR3: CAWTPSNYGYTF. The DNA for the CDR3 is TGTGCCTGGACACCTTCTAACTATGGCTACACCTTC.

This clone was recorded only once. This chain links TRBV5-4 with TRBJ2-2; 7 nucleotides match TRBD2. The CDR3 covers 16 residues. Trimming took 2 bases from V and 0 from J; bases not matched to a gene: 4. Germline loops: CDR1 SGHNT, CDR2 YYREEE (reference sequence). CDR3: CASSFRTRANTGELFF. DNA of the CDR3: TGTGCCAGCAGCTTCAGGACTAGGGCGAACACCGGGGAGCTGTTTTTT. Variable domain in full (rest from reference TRBV5-4 and TRBJ2-2): ETGVTQSPTHLIKTRGQQVTLRCSSQSGHNTVSWYQQALGQGPQFIFQYYREEENGRGNFPPRFSGLQFPNYSSELNVNALELDDSALYLCASSFRTRANTGELFFGEGSRLTVL.

This rearrangement joins TRBV4-1 to TRBJ2-7; D unresolved. The CDR3 loop spans 15 amino acids. Trimming took 2 bases from V and 4 from J, leaving 15 bases between them. The germline CDR1 and CDR2 sequences are MGHRA and YSYEKL. CDR3 protein: CASSQSGTPLYEQYF. The CDR3 region has the DNA TGCGCCAGCAGCCAATCAGGAACACCGCTTTACGAGCAGTACTTC.

V usage is TRBV28 and J usage is TRBJ2-5; no clear D gene. The CDR3 runs 12 residues. The V gene lost 9 bases and the J gene lost 1 base, with 9 bases spanning the gap. Germline V CDR1 and CDR2: MDHEN, SYDVKM. Here the CDR3 reads CASSRVQETQYF. The CDR3 DNA follows: TGTGCCAGTTCAAGGGTCCAAGAGACCCAGTACTTC. Filled out from reference TRBV28 and TRBJ2-5, the complete variable domain reads DVKVTQSSRYLVKRTGEKVFLECVQDMDHENMFWYRQDPGLGLRLIYFSYDVKMKEKGDIPEGYSVSREKKERFSLILESASTNQTSMYLCASSRVQETQYFGPGTRLLVL.

V gene TRBV2 combines with J gene TRBJ2-4, with D maybe TRBD2 (6 bases). The CDR3 spans 16 residues. Trimming took 2 bases from V and 4 from J, leaving 15 bases between them. Germline values: CDR1 SNHLY, CDR2 FYNNEI. The CDR3 sequence: CASSELVRRAKNIQYF. For the CDR3, the DNA is TGTGCCAGCAGTGAATTGGTTAGGAGGGCTAAAAACATTCAGTACTTC. Complete variable domain (other parts from reference TRBV2 and TRBJ2-4): EPEVTQTPSHQVTQMGQEVILRCVPISNHLYFYWYRQILGQKVEFLVSFYNNEISEKSEIFDDQFSVERPDGSNFTLKIRSTKLEDSAMYFCASSELVRRAKNIQYFGAGTRLSVL.

The rearrangement links TRBV10-1 to TRBJ2-1, with 9 bases identical to TRBD2. CDR3 length equals 19 residues. CDR1 is WNHNN, CDR2 SYGVQD, per germline (reference sequence). J gave up 7 bases and V 0 bases, and 16 bases lay outside the gene matches. In nucleotides, the CDR3 is TGCGCCAGCAGTGAGTCCGGCGTCTTTTCGGGACTAGCATCAAATGAGCAGTTCTTC. Amino acids: CASSESGVFSGLASNEQFF.

The chain employs TRBV4-3 and TRBJ2-3; D could derive from TRBD1 or TRBD2 (5 bases each). Germline V gene lookup returns CDR1 LGHNA and CDR2 YSLEER. V lost 4 bases and J lost 5, with 10 bases in between. CDR3 length: 13 residues. CDR3 bases: TGCGCCAGCAGCCGGGGGTTGGGAGATACGCAGTATTTT. Translation gives CASSRGLGDTQYF.

This clone was observed a few times. The gene calls are TRBV5-1 and TRBJ2-1, with D unclear. Germline CDR1 and CDR2: SGHRS and YFSETQ. The CDR3 length is 16 residues. V was cut by 1 base and J by 0 bases, with 11 bases left in between. In DNA form, the CDR3 reads TGCGCCAGCAGCTTGCTCCCTGGCGTCTCCTACAATGAGCAGTTCTTC. It yields the protein CASSLLPGVSYNEQFF.

The chain uses TRBV4-3 and TRBJ1-1; the match to TRBD1 covers 10 bases. Germline assignment: CDR1 LGHNA and CDR2 YSLEER. The CDR3 runs to 15 residues. V was pared by 4 bases and J by 5 bases, with 7 bases of the junction left unmatched. The CDR3 coding sequence is TGCGCCAGCAGCCCGGGGGACAGGGGAAATACTGAAGCTTTCTTT. Translation: CASSPGDRGNTEAFF.

The chain couples TRBV28 to TRBJ1-1; D unresolved. Per the germline V gene, CDR1 is MDHEN and CDR2 is SYDVKM. V lost 2 bases to trimming and J lost 11 bases, with 12 bases between them. The CDR3 sequence is 12 residues long. CDR3 sequence (DNA): TGTGCCAGCAGTTTAGAGGGCCGGGTGGCTTTCTTT. It is translated as CASSLEGRVAFF. Full variable domain (outside the CDR3, taken from reference TRBV28 and TRBJ1-1): DVKVTQSSRYLVKRTGEKVFLECVQDMDHENMFWYRQDPGLGLRLIYFSYDVKMKEKGDIPEGYSVSREKKERFSLILESASTNQTSMYLCASSLEGRVAFFGQGTRLTVV.

Only one count was recorded for this clone. The V gene is TRBV19, the J gene TRBJ2-4, with a weak D call TRBD2 (5 bases). The CDR3 loop spans 16 amino acids. Germline V gene data show CDR1 as LNHDA and CDR2 as SQIVND (reference sequence). Trimming removed 8 bases from V and 1 base from J, with 18 bases in between. In DNA, the CDR3 is TGTGCCAGTTCTGACCGGCGAGGGTTGGCCAAAAACATTCAGTACTTC. Translation gives CASSDRRGLAKNIQYF.

Notes on this clone: The same CDR3 also results from other DNA sequences found in this sample. The chain employs TRBV11-2 and TRBJ2-7; possible D gene TRBD1, 7 bases. This CDR3 comprises 15 residues. Germline values: CDR1 SGHAT, CDR2 FQNNGV. With 1 base removed from V and 1 base from J, the gap between germline ends came to 11 bases. In nucleotides, the CDR3 is TGTGCCAGCAGCTTAGGCGGGGACAGTTCCTACGAGCAGTACTTC. Its protein product is CASSLGGDSSYEQYF.

This chain connects TRBV11-2 to TRBJ2-1; 9 positions agree with TRBD2. V was pared by 2 bases and J by 6 bases, with 5 bases of the junction left unmatched. The CDR3 has 15 amino acids. Germline V lookup: CDR1 SGHAT, CDR2 FQNNGV. The DNA for the CDR3 is TGTGCCAGCAGCTTAAATCCTAGCGGGATCAATGAGCAGTTCTTC. Residues: CASSLNPSGINEQFF.

The chain recombines TRBV7-9 with TRBJ1-1; possible D gene TRBD1, 5 bases. Germline assignment: CDR1 SEHNR and CDR2 FQNEAQ (reference sequence). Trimming cost V 1 base and J 0 bases, with 15 bases left between them. The CDR3 extends over 17 amino acids. The CDR3 here is CASSLEGRKLMNTEAFF. DNA of the CDR3: TGTGCCAGCAGCTTAGAGGGGAGGAAACTTATGAACACTGAAGCTTTCTTT.

The chain carries TRBV28 and TRBJ1-3; no definite D call. Trimming stripped 4 bases from V and 5 bases from J, with 9 bases between. CDR3 length equals 13 residues. Germline CDR1 and CDR2: MDHEN and SYDVKM. CDR3 amino acids: CASSSYSRNTIYF. As DNA, the CDR3 is TGTGCCAGCAGTTCGTATTCTAGAAACACCATATATTTT.

This chain joins TRBV18 and TRBJ2-7, with D perhaps TRBD1 (5 bases). Germline lookup yields CDR1 KGHSH and CDR2 LQKENI. The CDR3 is 18 residues long. Trimming took 1 base from V and 0 from J, leaving 19 bases between them. This chain's CDR3 is CASSPLWTRTLSSYEQYF. CDR3 coding DNA: TGTGCCAGCTCACCACTTTGGACACGAACTTTAAGCTCCTACGAGCAGTACTTC. The full variable domain, rest sourced from reference TRBV18 and TRBJ2-7, is NAGVMQNPRHLVRRRGQEARLRCSPMKGHSHVYWYRQLPEEGLKFMVYLQKENIIDESGMPKERFSAEFPKEGPSILRIQQVVRGDSAAYFCASSPLWTRTLSSYEQYFGPGTRLTVT.

This sequence joins TRBV9 and TRBJ2-1; TRBD1 matches at 11 bases. With 4 bases clipped from V and 6 bases from J, the junction kept 6 bases outside the gene matches. CDR3 length: 15 residues. Germline V lookup: CDR1 SGDLS, CDR2 YYNGEE. CDR3 coding DNA: TGTGCCAGCAGCCCCGGTGGGACAGGGGGCAATGAGCAGTTCTTC. It specifies CASSPGGTGGNEQFF.

This clone was picked up one time. The CDR3 region is CASRRETGQFNEKLFF. The CDR3, as DNA: TGTGCCAGCAGGAGGGAAACGGGACAGTTTAATGAAAAACTGTTTTTT. This rearrangement joins TRBV2 to TRBJ1-4, with 7 bases fitting TRBD1. V lost 6 bases to trimming and J lost 4 bases; unmatched junction nucleotides: 11. Germline V CDR1 and CDR2: SNHLY, FYNNEI. The CDR3 has 16 residues.